This T cell receptor beta chain comes out of a study of human T cells and chemical hapten exposure. The overall study: 2% DPC applied to an approximately 2 cm by approximately 2 cm arm area sensitized donors. Variability of per-sample TCR yields stemmed mainly from small differences in pooled library volume.

Time point specified: patch test 1, 2 weeks after DPC sensitization. The treatment was: therapeutic diphenylcyclopropenone sensitization with weekly scalp DPC. Whole blood that had not been fractionated was the source of extracted total RNA. The CDR3 has 12 amino acids. V lost 6 bases to trimming and J lost 9 bases, with 12 bases between them. From germline, CDR1 is MGHDK and CDR2 SYGVNS. TCRdb reprocessed the RACE reads via MiXCR and lists one record per CDR3 protein. The sample yields approximately 400,000 distinct CDR3 sequences, 4.8% seen once. This clonotype was recorded many times. The target antigen is unknown. Whole-study findings and limits: TCRs exceeding 1 in 1000 frequency stayed unchanged with DPC sensitization.

The TCR comes from a woman aged 50 to 60 with alopecia areata. Some clones in this sample may be carry-over from other donors' samples. This chain connects TRBV25-1 to TRBJ2-1; no firm D call. The source was whole blood, collected in connection with sensitization to the hapten diphenylcyclopropenone (DPC). The CDR3 is CASSPGRSEQFF. The CDR3 coding sequence is TGTGCCAGCAGCCCCGGGCGGAGTGAGCAGTTCTTC.